The clone carrying this TCR beta chain was seen a few times. In the authors' workflow: Cell counts per sample came from amplifying reference gene primers. The protocol was immunoSEQ multiplex PCR, while the TCRdb copy is restricted to in-frame clones and leaves out a portion. Clone size and V and J calls were adopted from that table, with D and trimming inferred from the DNA. The profile shows some 82,000 clones, 81% of them singletons. The data originate from a study of blood T cell repertoires in COVID-19. Trimming stripped 4 bases from V and 2 bases from J, with 14 bases between. This CDR3 has 15 amino acids. Germline assignment: CDR1 KGHDR and CDR2 SFDVKD.

The TCR comes from an elderly man with acute or convalescent COVID-19. Sequenced material: peripheral blood. This chain uses TRBV24-1 with TRBJ2-7, with D tentatively TRBD2 (5 bases). The chain's CDR3 is CATSDPGRDTYEQYF. In DNA form, the CDR3 reads TGTGCCACCAGTGACCCTGGACGGGATACCTACGAGCAGTACTTC.